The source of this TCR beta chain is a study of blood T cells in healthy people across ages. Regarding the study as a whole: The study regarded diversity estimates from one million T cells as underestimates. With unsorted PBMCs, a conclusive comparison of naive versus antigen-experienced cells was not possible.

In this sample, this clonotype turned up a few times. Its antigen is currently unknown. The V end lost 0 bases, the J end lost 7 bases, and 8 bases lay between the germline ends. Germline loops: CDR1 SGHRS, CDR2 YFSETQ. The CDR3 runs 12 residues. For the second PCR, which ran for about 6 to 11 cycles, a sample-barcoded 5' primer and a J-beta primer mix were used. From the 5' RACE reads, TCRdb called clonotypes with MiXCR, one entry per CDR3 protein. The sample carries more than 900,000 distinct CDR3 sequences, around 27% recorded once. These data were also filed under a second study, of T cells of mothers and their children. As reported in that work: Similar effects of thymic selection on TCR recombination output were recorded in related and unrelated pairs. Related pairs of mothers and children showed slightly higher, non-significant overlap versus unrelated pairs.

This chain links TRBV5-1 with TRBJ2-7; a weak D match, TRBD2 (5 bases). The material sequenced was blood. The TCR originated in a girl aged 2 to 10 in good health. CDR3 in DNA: TGCGCCAGCAGCTTGGCACCGGGAGAGCAGTACTTC. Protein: CASSLAPGEQYF.